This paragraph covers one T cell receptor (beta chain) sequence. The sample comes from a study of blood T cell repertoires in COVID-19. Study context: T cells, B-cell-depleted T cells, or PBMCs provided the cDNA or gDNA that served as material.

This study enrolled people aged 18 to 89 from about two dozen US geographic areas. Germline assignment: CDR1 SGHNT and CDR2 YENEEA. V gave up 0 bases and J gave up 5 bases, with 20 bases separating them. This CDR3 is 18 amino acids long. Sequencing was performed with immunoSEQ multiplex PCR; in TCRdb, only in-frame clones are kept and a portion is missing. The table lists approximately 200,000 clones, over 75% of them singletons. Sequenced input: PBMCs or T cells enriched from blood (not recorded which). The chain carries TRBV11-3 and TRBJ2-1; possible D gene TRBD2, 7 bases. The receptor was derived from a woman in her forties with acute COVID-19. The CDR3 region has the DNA TGTGCCAGCAGCTTAGAAGGGGGGGGCCCAACTATTAACAATGAGCAGTTCTTC. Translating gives CASSLEGGGPTINNEQFF.